A selection of T cell receptor beta chains follows, all from one sample in a study of shared clonotypes between healthy human individuals. Sequenced by immunoSEQ multiplex PCR; TCRdb stores in-frame clones only, minus some. The table has around 2.1 million clones, under 97% seen once. Input material: naive CD4+ T cells sorted from blood. The receptors shown here come from a man between 18 and 29 years old in good health. CDR3s include the opening cysteine and the closing phenylalanine or tryptophan. D genes are given only for firm matches. Part of the rows lack a size; the others show once, few, many or a class for expanded clones.

CDR3aa,CDR3nt,d_gene,len,v_gene,abundance,j_gene
CAISPDRDRAYEQYF,TGTGCCATCAGCCCAGACCGGGACAGGGCCTACGAGCAGTACTTC,TRBD1,15,TRBV10-3,once,TRBJ2-7
CASSEARGNYEQYF,TGTGCCAGCAGTGAAGCGCGGGGTAACTACGAGCAGTACTTC,NA,14,TRBV2,NA,TRBJ2-7
CASSQRTGTNYGYTF,TGTGCCAGCAGCCAACGGACGGGGACTAACTATGGCTACACCTTC,NA,15,TRBV4-2,NA,TRBJ1-2
CASSATQSNGYTF,TGTGCCAGCAGTGCCACCCAAAGCAACGGCTACACCTTC,NA,13,TRBV6-1,NA,TRBJ1-2
CASSLGQGAENIQYF,TGCGCCAGCAGCTTAGGACAGGGGGCGGAAAACATTCAGTACTTC,TRBD1,15,TRBV5-1,once,TRBJ2-4
CASSLVTSGKSTDTQYF,TGTGCCAGCAGCTTAGTTACTAGCGGGAAATCCACAGATACGCAGTATTTT,TRBD2,17,TRBV7-6,once,TRBJ2-3
CASSSPAGKGTNEKLFF,TGTGCCAGCAGCTCGCCTGCAGGGAAGGGAACTAATGAAAAACTGTTTTTT,NA,17,TRBV5-8,NA,TRBJ1-4
CASSSGTSGALPDTQYF,TGCGCCAGCAGCTCTGGGACTAGCGGGGCCTTACCAGATACGCAGTATTTT,TRBD2,17,TRBV5-1,NA,TRBJ2-3
CSYITTDKYMSGKDEQYF,TGCAGCTATATCACTACAGACAAGTACATGAGCGGGAAGGACGAGCAGTACTTC,TRBD2,18,TRBV29-1,NA,TRBJ2-7
CASSVGGVDGETQYF,TGCGCCAGCAGCGTCGGTGGTGTCGACGGGGAGACCCAGTACTTC,NA,15,TRBV5-1,NA,TRBJ2-5
CASSYGGGYGYTF,TGTGCCAGCAGTTACGGAGGGGGCTATGGCTACACCTTC,NA,13,TRBV6-5,NA,TRBJ1-2
CASSLEGGRETQYF,TGTGCCAGCAGCTTGGAAGGGGGAAGGGAGACCCAGTACTTC,NA,14,TRBV5-5,NA,TRBJ2-5
CASSISGSYEQYF,TGTGCCAGTAGTATAAGCGGGAGCTACGAGCAGTACTTC,TRBD2,13,TRBV19,once,TRBJ2-7
CASSESVDRRQPQHF,TGTGCCAGCAGTGAATCGGTAGACAGGCGCCAGCCCCAGCATTTT,NA,15,TRBV6-1,NA,TRBJ1-5
CASSLVGSGGYNEQFF,TGTGCCAGCAGCTTAGTAGGTAGCGGGGGATACAATGAGCAGTTCTTC,TRBD2,16,TRBV7-2,NA,TRBJ2-1
CASSLEEREGYTF,TGCGCCAGCAGCTTGGAGGAAAGGGAAGGCTACACCTTC,NA,13,TRBV5-1,NA,TRBJ1-2
CASMGESLNNEQFF,TGTGCCAGCATGGGGGAAAGTCTTAACAATGAGCAGTTCTTC,NA,14,TRBV6-1,NA,TRBJ2-1
CASSRTGDFEVRNQPQHF,TGTGCCAGCAGTAGGACAGGCGACTTTGAGGTACGCAATCAGCCCCAGCATTTT,TRBD1,18,TRBV25-1,NA,TRBJ1-5
CASSRTGSYEQYF,TGTGCCAGCAGCAGGACAGGCTCCTACGAGCAGTACTTC,TRBD1,13,TRBV7-2,NA,TRBJ2-7
CAISELISGNNEQFF,TGTGCCATCAGTGAGCTCATTAGCGGGAACAATGAGCAGTTCTTC,TRBD2,15,TRBV10-3,NA,TRBJ2-1
CASKRQGLYGYTF,TGTGCCAGCAAAAGACAGGGCCTCTATGGCTACACCTTC,TRBD1,13,TRBV6-5,NA,TRBJ1-2
CASSRGNSYEQYF,TGTGCCAGCAGCAGGGGGAATTCCTACGAGCAGTACTTC,TRBD1,13,TRBV28,NA,TRBJ2-7
CAWSVVGLGNEQYF,TGTGCCTGGAGTGTAGTGGGGCTTGGGAACGAGCAGTACTTC,NA,14,TRBV30,NA,TRBJ2-7
CASSTGPDTQYF,TGTGCCAGCAGTACCGGCCCAGATACGCAGTATTTT,NA,12,TRBV5-6,NA,TRBJ2-3
CASSLSSKSTDTQYF,TGCGCCAGCAGCTTATCGAGCAAAAGCACAGATACGCAGTATTTT,NA,15,TRBV5-1,NA,TRBJ2-3
CASSFTSGSGYEQYF,TGTGCCAGCAGCTTTACTAGCGGGAGCGGGTACGAGCAGTACTTC,TRBD2,15,TRBV5-4,NA,TRBJ2-7
CASSEHRDRGKLFF,TGTGCCAGCAGTGAACACCGGGACAGGGGAAAACTGTTTTTT,TRBD1,14,TRBV25-1,NA,TRBJ1-4
CAISESNRGPRGTEAFF,TGTGCCATCAGTGAGTCGAATAGGGGACCGAGGGGCACTGAAGCTTTCTTT,NA,17,TRBV10-3,once,TRBJ1-1
CASWQGRKNTGELFF,TGCGCCAGTTGGCAGGGACGGAAGAACACCGGGGAGCTGTTTTTT,NA,15,TRBV10-2,NA,TRBJ2-2
CASRKSFDSSSYEQYF,TGTGCAAGTCGCAAATCCTTTGACTCCAGCTCCTACGAGCAGTACTTC,NA,16,TRBV12-2,NA,TRBJ2-7
CASSEGGLGNTIYF,TGTGCCAGCAGTGAAGGGGGTCTGGGAAACACCATATATTTT,NA,14,TRBV2,NA,TRBJ1-3
CASSSRWDTQYF,TGTGCCAGCAGCTCCCGGTGGGATACGCAGTATTTT,NA,12,TRBV9,NA,TRBJ2-3
CASSGGPFETQYF,TGTGCCAGCAGTGGGGGACCTTTCGAGACCCAGTACTTC,NA,13,TRBV25-1,NA,TRBJ2-5
CSGGQGTNTEAFF,TGCAGCGGGGGACAGGGAACTAACACTGAAGCTTTCTTT,TRBD1,13,TRBV29-1,NA,TRBJ1-1
CASRPQGLEGEKLFF,TGTGCCAGCAGGCCACAGGGGTTGGAAGGGGAAAAACTGTTTTTT,TRBD1,15,TRBV6-5,NA,TRBJ1-4
CASSLAGRVSGNTIYF,TGCGCCAGCAGCTTGGCCGGCAGGGTCTCTGGAAACACCATATATTTT,NA,16,TRBV5-1,NA,TRBJ1-3
CASSERTSGSSQTQYF,TGTGCCAGCAGCGAAAGGACTTCGGGGTCTTCGCAGACCCAGTACTTC,NA,16,TRBV6-1,NA,TRBJ2-5
CASSQGAHEQYF,TGTGCCAGCAGCCAGGGCGCCCACGAGCAGTACTTC,NA,12,TRBV2,once,TRBJ2-7
CASRMGGNEKLFF,TGTGCCAGCAGGATGGGCGGGAATGAAAAACTGTTTTTT,NA,13,TRBV7-2,NA,TRBJ1-4
CASSLNGATEAFF,TGTGCCAGCAGCTTAAACGGCGCCACTGAAGCTTTCTTT,NA,13,TRBV7-3,NA,TRBJ1-1
CASSVGQVGELFF,TGTGCCAGCAGTGTGGGGCAGGTCGGGGAGCTGTTTTTT,NA,13,TRBV2,NA,TRBJ2-2
CASSLELGTGLATNEKLFF,TGTGCCAGCAGCTTAGAACTCGGGACAGGTTTGGCAACTAATGAAAAACTGTTTTTT,TRBD1,19,TRBV7-2,NA,TRBJ1-4
CASSYSAGGSYEQYF,TGTGCCAGCAGTTACTCGGCAGGGGGCTCCTACGAGCAGTACTTC,TRBD1,15,TRBV6-5,NA,TRBJ2-7
CASSQGHGSGSTDTQYF,TGCGCCAGCAGCCAAGGACACGGTAGCGGCAGCACAGATACGCAGTATTTT,NA,17,TRBV4-1,NA,TRBJ2-3
CASSLGQGPGYTF,TGCGCCAGCAGCTTGGGACAGGGGCCAGGCTACACCTTC,TRBD1,13,TRBV5-1,NA,TRBJ1-2
CASSPPFTGYEQYF,TGTGCCAGCTCACCACCGTTCACGGGATACGAGCAGTACTTC,NA,14,TRBV18,NA,TRBJ2-7
CASSSPRKGSGNEQFF,TGTGCCAGTAGTAGTCCCAGGAAAGGGTCGGGGAATGAGCAGTTCTTC,NA,16,TRBV19,NA,TRBJ2-1
CASSEAGGPYEQYF,TGCGCCAGCAGTGAGGCGGGGGGGCCCTACGAGCAGTACTTC,TRBD2,14,TRBV10-1,NA,TRBJ2-7
CAISESGQGVEAFF,TGTGCCATCAGTGAGTCAGGACAGGGGGTAGAAGCTTTCTTT,TRBD1,14,TRBV10-3,NA,TRBJ1-1
CASSLDSPNSPLHF,TGCGCCAGCAGCTTAGACAGTCCTAATTCACCCCTCCACTTT,NA,14,TRBV5-1,NA,TRBJ1-6
CASSLDRVPGELFF,TGTGCCAGCAGTTTGGACAGGGTCCCCGGGGAGCTGTTTTTT,TRBD1,14,TRBV28,NA,TRBJ2-2
CASTSLTGNYGYTF,TGCGCCAGCACCTCCTTGACAGGCAACTATGGCTACACCTTC,NA,14,TRBV5-1,NA,TRBJ1-2
CASGDSSYTF,TGTGCCAGCGGAGACAGTAGCTACACCTTC,NA,10,TRBV6-1,NA,TRBJ1-2
CASSFVRTGGQETQYF,TGCGCCAGCAGCTTCGTCCGGACAGGGGGCCAAGAGACCCAGTACTTC,TRBD1,16,TRBV5-1,NA,TRBJ2-5
CASSEGQTQYF,TGTGCCAGCAGCGAAGGCCAGACCCAGTACTTC,NA,11,TRBV2,NA,TRBJ2-5